A selection of T cell receptor beta chains follows, all from one sample in a study of OX40 agonist ivuxolimab in advanced cancers. Clones were sequenced by immunoSEQ multiplex PCR, and TCRdb holds only the in-frame ones, with some missing. The sample records about 86,000 clones, under 95% being singletons. The sample was CD4+ or CD8+ T cells sorted from blood, taken in a trial of the OX40 agonist ivuxolimab. The receptors originated from an adult with an advanced solid tumor such as melanoma, head and neck, liver or kidney cancer. Both conserved end residues are trimmed from each CDR3.

V	J	CDR3
TRBV2	-	ASSEGVAGSYYEQY
TRBV7-9	TRBJ2-7	ASSLDRGSSYEQY
TRBV10-2	TRBJ1-1	ASSEAAGGRTEAF
TRBV28	TRBJ1-2	ASTIQGRDGYT
TRBV9	TRBJ2-7	ASSVSLSAGSYEQY
TRBV29-1	TRBJ2-7	SVDLGGEYEQY
TRBV5-8	TRBJ2-7	ASSHRQGGPDEQY
TRBV4-1	TRBJ2-1	ASSQEFAQGRYNEQF
TRBV28	TRBJ2-2	ASSPGTTNTGELF
TRBV7-9	TRBJ2-7	ASSSDFDRGLEQY
TRBV18	TRBJ2-7	ASSSRQGEGYEQY
TRBV29-1	TRBJ2-1	SVGGGGSNEQF
TRBV29-1	TRBJ2-1	SAISSYNEQF
TRBV27	TRBJ2-3	ASSPQGADTQY
TRBV30	TRBJ2-4	AWSAPGQATMAKNIQY
TRBV5-1	TRBJ1-1	ASSVNGGSNTEAF
TRBV7-2	TRBJ2-1	ASSLSRNEQF
TRBV27	TRBJ2-5	ASSLSRGWGTQY
TRBV27	TRBJ2-3	ASSLPGTDTQY
TRBV30	TRBJ1-2	AWSVTGVPGYT